This TCR beta chain was sequenced for a study of blood T cell repertoires in COVID-19. Background on the study: Whether acute or convalescent, the COVID-19 samples came from the United States, Italy and Spain. From T cells, B-cell-depleted T cells, or PBMCs came the material, which was cDNA or gDNA.

In the authors' workflow: Amplifying reference gene primers gave estimates of nucleated cell counts. Generated by immunoSEQ multiplex PCR, the TCRdb table keeps only in-frame clones and is missing some. Clone size and V and J calls were adopted from that table, with D and trimming inferred from the DNA. The sample shows roughly 350,000 clones, 90% to 95% of them seen only once. The CDR3 is 17 residues long. The germline V gene has CDR1 SGHRS and CDR2 YFSETQ. Trimming removed 4 bases at V and 0 bases at J, with 14 bases between. The chain is built from TRBV5-1 and TRBJ2-6; weak D call: TRBD1 (6 bases). The sequence was obtained from a woman between 18 and 29 years old who had recovered from COVID-19. Sequencing was performed on peripheral blood. The CDR3 bases are TGCGCCAGCAGCCCCTCCTGGGACAACTCTGGGGCCAACGTCCTGACTTTC. Translated, it gives CASSPSWDNSGANVLTF.